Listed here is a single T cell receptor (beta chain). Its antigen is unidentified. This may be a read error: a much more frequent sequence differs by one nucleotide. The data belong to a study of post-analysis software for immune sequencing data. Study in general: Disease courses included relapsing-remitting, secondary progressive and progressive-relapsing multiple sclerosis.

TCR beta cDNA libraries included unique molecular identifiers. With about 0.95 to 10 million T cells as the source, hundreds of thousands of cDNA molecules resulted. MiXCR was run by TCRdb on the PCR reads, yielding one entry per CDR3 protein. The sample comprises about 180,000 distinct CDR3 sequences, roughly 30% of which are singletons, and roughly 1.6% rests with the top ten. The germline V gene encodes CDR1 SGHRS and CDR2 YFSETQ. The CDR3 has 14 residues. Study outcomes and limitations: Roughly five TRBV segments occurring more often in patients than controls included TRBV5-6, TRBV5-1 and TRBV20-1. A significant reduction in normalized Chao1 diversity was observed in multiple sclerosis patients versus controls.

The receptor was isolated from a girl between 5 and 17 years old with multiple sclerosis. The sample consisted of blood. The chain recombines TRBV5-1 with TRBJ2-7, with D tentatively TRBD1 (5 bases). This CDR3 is CAGSLGHSSYEQYF. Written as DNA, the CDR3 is TGCGCCGGCAGCTTGGGGCATAGCTCCTACGAGCAGTACTTC.